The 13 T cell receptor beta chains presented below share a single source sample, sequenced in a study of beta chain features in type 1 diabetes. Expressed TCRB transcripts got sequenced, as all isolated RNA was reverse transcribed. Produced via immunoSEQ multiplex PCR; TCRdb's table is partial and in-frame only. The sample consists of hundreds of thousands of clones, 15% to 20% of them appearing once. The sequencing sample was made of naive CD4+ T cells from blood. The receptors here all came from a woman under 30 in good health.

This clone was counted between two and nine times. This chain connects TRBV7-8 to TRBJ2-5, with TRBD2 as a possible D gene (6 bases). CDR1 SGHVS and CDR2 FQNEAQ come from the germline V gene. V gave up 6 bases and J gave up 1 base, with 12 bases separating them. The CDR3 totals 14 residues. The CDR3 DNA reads TGTGCCAGCAGGATATTGGGGGGCCAAGAGACCCAGTACTTC. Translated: CASRILGGQETQYF.

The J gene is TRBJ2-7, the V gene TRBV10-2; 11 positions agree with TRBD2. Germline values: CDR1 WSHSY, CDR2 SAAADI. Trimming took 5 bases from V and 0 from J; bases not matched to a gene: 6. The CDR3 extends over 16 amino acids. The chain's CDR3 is CASSPIGLAGSYEQYF. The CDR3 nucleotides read TGCGCCAGCAGTCCCATAGGACTAGCGGGCTCCTACGAGCAGTACTTC.

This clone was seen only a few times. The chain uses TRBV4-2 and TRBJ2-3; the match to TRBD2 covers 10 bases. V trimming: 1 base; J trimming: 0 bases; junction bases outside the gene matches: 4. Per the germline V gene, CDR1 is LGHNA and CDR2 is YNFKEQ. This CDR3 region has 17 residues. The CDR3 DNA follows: TGTGCCAGCAGCCAAGTGCTAGCGGGGGTTAGCACAGATACGCAGTATTTT. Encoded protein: CASSQVLAGVSTDTQYF.

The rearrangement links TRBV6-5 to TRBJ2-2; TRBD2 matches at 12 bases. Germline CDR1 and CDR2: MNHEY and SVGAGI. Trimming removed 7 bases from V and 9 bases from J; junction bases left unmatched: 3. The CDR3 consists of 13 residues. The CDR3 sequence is CASKTSGSWELFF. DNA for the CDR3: TGTGCCAGCAAGACTAGCGGGAGCTGGGAGCTGTTTTTT.

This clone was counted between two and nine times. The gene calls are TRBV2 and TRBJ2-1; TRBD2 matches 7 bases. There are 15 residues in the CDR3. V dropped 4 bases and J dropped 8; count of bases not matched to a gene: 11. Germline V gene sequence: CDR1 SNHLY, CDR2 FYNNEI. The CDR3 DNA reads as TGTGCCAGCAGTGCGCCTAGCGGTGCCAAGGATGAGCAGTTCTTC. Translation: CASSAPSGAKDEQFF.

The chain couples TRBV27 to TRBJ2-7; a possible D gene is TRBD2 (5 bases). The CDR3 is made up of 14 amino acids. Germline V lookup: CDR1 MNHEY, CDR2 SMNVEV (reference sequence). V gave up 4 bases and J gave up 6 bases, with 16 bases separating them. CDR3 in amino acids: CASSSPGTAGEQYF. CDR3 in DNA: TGTGCCAGCAGTTCCCCGGGCACCGCGGGCGAGCAGTACTTC.

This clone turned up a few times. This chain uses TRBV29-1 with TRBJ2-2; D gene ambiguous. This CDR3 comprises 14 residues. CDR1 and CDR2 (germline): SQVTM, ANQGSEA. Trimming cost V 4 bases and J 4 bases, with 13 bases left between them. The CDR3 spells CSVVGSSRTGELFF. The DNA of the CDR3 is TGCAGCGTTGTGGGGTCATCGCGCACCGGGGAGCTGTTTTTT.

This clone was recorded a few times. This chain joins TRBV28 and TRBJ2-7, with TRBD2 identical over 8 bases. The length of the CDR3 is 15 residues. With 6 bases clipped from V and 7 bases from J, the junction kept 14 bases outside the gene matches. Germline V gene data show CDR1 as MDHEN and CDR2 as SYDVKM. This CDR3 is CASRSGAGVSKEQYF. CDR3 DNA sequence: TGTGCCAGCAGGTCAGGAGCGGGAGTCTCTAAAGAGCAGTACTTC.

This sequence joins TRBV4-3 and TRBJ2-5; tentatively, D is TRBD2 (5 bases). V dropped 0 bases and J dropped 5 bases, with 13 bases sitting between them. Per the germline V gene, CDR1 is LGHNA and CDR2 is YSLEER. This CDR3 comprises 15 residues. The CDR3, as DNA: TGCGCCAGCAGCCAAGATCTGGCGGGTGGGGAGACCCAGTACTTC. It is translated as CASSQDLAGGETQYF.

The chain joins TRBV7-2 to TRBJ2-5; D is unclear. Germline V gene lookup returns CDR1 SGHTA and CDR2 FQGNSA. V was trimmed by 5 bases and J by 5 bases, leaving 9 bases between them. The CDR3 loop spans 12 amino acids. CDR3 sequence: CASSPVTETQYF. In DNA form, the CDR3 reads TGTGCCAGCAGCCCGGTAACGGAGACCCAGTACTTC. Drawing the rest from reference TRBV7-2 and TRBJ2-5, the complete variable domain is GAGVSQSPSNKVTEKGKDVELRCDPISGHTALYWYRQSLGQGLEFLIYFQGNSAPDKSGLPSDRFSAERTGGSVSTLTIQRTQQEDSAVYLCASSPVTETQYFGPGTRLLVL.

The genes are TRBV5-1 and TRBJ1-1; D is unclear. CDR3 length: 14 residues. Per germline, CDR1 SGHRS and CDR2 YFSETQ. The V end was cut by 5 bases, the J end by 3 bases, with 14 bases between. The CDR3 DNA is TGCGCCAGCAGGTCGGGCAATTGGGACACTGAAGCTTTCTTT. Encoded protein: CASRSGNWDTEAFF.

The CDR3 bases are TGTGCCAGCAGTTTACCGACTAGCGGGGGTACTAGCACAGATACGCAGTATTTT. Amino acids: CASSLPTSGGTSTDTQYF. This rearrangement joins TRBV28 to TRBJ2-3; 12 bases are a match to TRBD2. Germline V gene lookup returns CDR1 MDHEN and CDR2 SYDVKM. The CDR3 is made up of 18 amino acids. The junction had 6 bases not matched to a gene; V was cut back by 2 bases and J by 0 bases.

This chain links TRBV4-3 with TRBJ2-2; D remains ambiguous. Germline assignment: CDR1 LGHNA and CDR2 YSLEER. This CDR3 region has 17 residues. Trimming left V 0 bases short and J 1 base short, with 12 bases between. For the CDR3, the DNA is TGCGCCAGCAGCCAAGATTATAGTCCGAAGAACACCGGGGAGCTGTTTTTT. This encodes CASSQDYSPKNTGELFF.